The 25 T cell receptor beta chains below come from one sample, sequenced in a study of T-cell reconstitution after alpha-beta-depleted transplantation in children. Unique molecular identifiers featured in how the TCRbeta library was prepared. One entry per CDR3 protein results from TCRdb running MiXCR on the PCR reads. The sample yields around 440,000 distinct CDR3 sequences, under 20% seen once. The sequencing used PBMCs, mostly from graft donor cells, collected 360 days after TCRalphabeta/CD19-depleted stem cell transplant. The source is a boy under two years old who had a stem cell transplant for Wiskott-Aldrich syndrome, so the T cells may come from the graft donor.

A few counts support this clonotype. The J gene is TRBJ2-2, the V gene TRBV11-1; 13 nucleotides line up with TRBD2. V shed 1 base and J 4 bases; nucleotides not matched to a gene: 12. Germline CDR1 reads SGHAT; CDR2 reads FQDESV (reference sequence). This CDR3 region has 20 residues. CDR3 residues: CASSLGGRGLAGVRTGELFF. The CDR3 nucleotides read TGTGCCAGCAGCTTAGGGGGAAGAGGACTAGCGGGAGTTCGCACCGGGGAGCTGTTTTTT.

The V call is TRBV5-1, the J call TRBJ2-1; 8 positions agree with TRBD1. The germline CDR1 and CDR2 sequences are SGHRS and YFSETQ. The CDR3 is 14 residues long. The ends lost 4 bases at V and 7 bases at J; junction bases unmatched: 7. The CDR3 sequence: CASSPGQGKNEQFF. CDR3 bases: TGCGCCAGCAGCCCAGGACAGGGCAAGAATGAGCAGTTCTTC.

CDR3: CAIRRDITGELFF. DNA for the CDR3: TGTGCCATCAGGCGGGACATCACCGGGGAGCTGTTTTTT. V and J are TRBV10-3 and TRBJ2-2, with D possibly called TRBD1 or TRBD2 (6 bases each). CDR3 length: 13 residues. Deletions cut 6 bases from V and 4 bases from J, with 9 bases between. CDR1 is ENHRY and CDR2 is SYGVKD in the germline V gene.

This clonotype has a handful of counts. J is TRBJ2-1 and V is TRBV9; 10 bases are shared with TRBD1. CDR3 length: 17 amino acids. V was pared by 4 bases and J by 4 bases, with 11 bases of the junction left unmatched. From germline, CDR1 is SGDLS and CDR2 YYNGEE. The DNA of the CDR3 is TGTGCCAGCAGCCCACGAGACAGGGGGCCGTCATACAATGAGCAGTTCTTC. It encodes CASSPRDRGPSYNEQFF.

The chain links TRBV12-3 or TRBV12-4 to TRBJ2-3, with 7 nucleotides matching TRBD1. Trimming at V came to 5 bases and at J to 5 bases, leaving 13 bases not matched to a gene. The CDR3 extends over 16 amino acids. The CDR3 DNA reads TGTGCCAGCAGTCGCGCCCGACAGGGTGGCAGAGATACGCAGTATTTT. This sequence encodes CASSRARQGGRDTQYF.

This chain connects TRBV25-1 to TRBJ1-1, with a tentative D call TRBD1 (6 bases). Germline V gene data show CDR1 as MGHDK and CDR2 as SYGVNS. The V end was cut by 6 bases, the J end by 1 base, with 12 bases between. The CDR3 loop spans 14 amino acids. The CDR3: CASRPDRTNTEAFF. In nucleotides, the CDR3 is TGTGCCAGCAGACCTGACAGGACGAACACTGAAGCTTTCTTT.

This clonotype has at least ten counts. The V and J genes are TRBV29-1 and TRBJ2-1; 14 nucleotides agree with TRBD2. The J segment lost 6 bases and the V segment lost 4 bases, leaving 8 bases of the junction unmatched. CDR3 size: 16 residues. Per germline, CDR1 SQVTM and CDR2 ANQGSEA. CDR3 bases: TGCAGCGTTGTGTGGAGGACTAGCGGGAGGATCAATGAGCAGTTCTTC. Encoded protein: CSVVWRTSGRINEQFF.

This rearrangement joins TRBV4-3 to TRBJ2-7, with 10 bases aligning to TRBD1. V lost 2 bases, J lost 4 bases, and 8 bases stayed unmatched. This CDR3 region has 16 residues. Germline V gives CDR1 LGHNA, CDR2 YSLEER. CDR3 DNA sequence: TGCGCCAGCAGCCAAACCGCAGGACAGGGGGTTTACGAGCAGTACTTC. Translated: CASSQTAGQGVYEQYF.

The CDR3 bases are TGTGCCAGCATTCCCCGGGACAGGGGGACCCGCAATGAGCAGTTCTTC. Translation gives CASIPRDRGTRNEQFF. The chain employs TRBV6-4 and TRBJ2-1, with 11 bases matching TRBD1. V shed 7 bases, J shed 6 bases, and the junction held 11 bases outside the gene matches. CDR1 is MRHNA, CDR2 SNTAGT, per germline. CDR3 length: 16 amino acids.

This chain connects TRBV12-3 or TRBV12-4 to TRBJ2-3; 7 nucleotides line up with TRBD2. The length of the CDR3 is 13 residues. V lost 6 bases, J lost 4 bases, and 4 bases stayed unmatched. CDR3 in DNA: TGTGCCAGCAGCCGACTAGCCTCAGATACGCAGTATTTT. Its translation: CASSRLASDTQYF.

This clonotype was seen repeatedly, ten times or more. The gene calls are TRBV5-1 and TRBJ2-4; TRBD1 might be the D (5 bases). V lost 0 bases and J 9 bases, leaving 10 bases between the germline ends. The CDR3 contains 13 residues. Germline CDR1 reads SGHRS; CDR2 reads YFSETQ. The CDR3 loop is CASSLEDMGIQYF. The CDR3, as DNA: TGCGCCAGCAGCTTGGAGGACATGGGCATTCAGTACTTC.

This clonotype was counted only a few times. CDR3 in DNA: TGTGCCAGCAGCTTAGGCCGGCCAGGGAGGGACAATGAGCAGTTCTTC. Translating it yields CASSLGRPGRDNEQFF. This rearrangement joins TRBV7-9 to TRBJ2-1; TRBD2 matches 7 bases. Germline V gene lookup returns CDR1 SEHNR and CDR2 FQNEAQ (reference sequence). J was trimmed by 5 bases and V by 1 base; bases with no gene match: 8. The CDR3 runs to 16 residues.

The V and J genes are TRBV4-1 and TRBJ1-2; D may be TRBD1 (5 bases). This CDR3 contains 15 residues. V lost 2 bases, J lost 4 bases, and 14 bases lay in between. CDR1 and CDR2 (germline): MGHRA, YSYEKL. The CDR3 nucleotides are TGCGCCAGCAGCCAATTTTTAGGGGCCATCTATGGCTACACCTTC. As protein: CASSQFLGAIYGYTF.

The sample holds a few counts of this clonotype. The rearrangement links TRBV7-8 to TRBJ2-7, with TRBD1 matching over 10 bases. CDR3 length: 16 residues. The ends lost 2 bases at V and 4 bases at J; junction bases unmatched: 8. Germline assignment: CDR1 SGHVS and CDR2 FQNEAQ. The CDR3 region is CASSLWGQGLGYEQYF. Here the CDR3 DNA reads TGTGCCAGCAGCTTATGGGGACAGGGGTTGGGGTACGAGCAGTACTTC.

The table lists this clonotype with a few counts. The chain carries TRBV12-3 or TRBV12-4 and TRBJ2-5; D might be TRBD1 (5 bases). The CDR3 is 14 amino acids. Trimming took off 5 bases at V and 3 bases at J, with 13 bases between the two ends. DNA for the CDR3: TGTGCCAGCAGTCTGGGGCAGCCTAAAGAGACCCAGTACTTC. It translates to CASSLGQPKETQYF.

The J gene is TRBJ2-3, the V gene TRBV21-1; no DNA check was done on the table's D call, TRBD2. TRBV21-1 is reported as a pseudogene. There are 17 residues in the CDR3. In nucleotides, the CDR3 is TGTGCCAGCAGCACCGGTGGGAGCAGAAAAACCACAGATACGCAGTATTTT. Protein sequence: CASSTGGSRKTTDTQYF.

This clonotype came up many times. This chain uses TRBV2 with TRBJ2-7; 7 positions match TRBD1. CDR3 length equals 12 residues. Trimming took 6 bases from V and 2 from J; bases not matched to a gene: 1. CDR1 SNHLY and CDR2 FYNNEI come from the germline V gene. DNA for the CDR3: TGTGCCAGCAGGGGGACAGCCTACGAGCAGTACTTC. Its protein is CASRGTAYEQYF.

The CDR3 loop is CASSQGGSGNEQFF. CDR3 sequence (DNA): TGTGCCAGCAGCCAAGGCGGGAGCGGGAATGAGCAGTTCTTC. The chain joins TRBV3-1 to TRBJ2-1; 7 bases are shared with TRBD2. CDR1 is LGHDT, CDR2 YNNKEL, per germline (reference sequence). The junction had 4 bases not matched to a gene; V was cut back by 1 base and J by 7 bases. This CDR3 has 14 residues.

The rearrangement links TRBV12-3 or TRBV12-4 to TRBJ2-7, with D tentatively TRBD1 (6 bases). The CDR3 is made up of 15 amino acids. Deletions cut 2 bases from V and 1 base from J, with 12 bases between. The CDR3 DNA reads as TGTGCCAGCAGTTTAAGTGGGGGACAATCCTACGAGCAGTACTTC. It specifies CASSLSGGQSYEQYF.

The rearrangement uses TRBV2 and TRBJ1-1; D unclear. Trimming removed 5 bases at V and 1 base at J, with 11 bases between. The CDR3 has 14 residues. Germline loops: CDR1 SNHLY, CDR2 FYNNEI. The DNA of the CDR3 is TGTGCCAGCAGTCGCTTTTCAGAGAACACTGAAGCTTTCTTT. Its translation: CASSRFSENTEAFF.

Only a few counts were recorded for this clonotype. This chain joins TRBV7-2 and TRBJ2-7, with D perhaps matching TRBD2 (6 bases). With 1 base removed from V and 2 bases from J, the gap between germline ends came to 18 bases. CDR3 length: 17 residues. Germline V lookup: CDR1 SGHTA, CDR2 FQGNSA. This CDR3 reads CASSLVPAGPSTYEQYF. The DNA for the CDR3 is TGTGCCAGCAGCTTAGTTCCGGCGGGGCCATCTACCTACGAGCAGTACTTC.

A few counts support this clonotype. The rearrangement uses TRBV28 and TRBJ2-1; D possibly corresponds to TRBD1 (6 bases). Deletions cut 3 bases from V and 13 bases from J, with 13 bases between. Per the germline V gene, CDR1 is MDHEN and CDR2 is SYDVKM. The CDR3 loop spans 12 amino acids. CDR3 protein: CASSLLQGTQFF. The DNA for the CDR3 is TGTGCCAGCAGTTTGTTACAGGGCACACAGTTCTTC.

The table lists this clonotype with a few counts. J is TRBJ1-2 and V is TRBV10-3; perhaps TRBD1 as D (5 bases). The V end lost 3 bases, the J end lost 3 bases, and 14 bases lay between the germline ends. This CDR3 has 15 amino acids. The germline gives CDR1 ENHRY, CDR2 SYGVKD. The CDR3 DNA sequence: TGTGCCATCAGTGATGCGGGACTCCCGGACTATGGCTACACCTTC. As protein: CAISDAGLPDYGYTF.

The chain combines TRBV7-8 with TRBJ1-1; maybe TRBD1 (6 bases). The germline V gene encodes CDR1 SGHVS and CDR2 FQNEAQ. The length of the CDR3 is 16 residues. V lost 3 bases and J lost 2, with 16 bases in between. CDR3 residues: CASSLRATGINTEAFF. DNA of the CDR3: TGTGCCAGCAGCTTGAGGGCCACAGGGATAAACACTGAAGCTTTCTTT.

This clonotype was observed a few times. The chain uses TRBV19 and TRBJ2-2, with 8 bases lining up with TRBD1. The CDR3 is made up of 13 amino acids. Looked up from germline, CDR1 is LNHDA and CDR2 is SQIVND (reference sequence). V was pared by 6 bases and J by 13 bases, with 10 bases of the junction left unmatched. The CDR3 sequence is CASSLLPDRGLFF. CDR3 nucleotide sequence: TGTGCCAGTAGCCTTCTCCCCGACAGGGGGCTGTTTTTT.